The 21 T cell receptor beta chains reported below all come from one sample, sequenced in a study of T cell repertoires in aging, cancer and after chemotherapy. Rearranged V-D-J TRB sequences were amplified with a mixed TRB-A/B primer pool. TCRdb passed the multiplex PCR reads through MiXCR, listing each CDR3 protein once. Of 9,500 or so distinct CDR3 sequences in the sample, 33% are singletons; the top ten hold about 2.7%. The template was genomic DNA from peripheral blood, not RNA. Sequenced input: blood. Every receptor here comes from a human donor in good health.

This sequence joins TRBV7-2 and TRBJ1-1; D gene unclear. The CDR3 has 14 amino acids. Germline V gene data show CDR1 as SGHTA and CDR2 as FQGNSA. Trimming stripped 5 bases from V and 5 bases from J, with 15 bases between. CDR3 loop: CASSVGRLGTEAFF. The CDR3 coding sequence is TGTGCCAGCAGCGTGGGTAGGCTGGGGACTGAAGCTTTCTTT.

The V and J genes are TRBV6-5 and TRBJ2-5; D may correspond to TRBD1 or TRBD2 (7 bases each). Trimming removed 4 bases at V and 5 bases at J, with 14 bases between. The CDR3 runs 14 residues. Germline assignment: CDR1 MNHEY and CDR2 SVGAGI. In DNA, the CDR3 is TGTGCCAGCAGTTCCCAGGGGGGGGGGGAGACCCAGTACTTC. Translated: CASSSQGGGETQYF.

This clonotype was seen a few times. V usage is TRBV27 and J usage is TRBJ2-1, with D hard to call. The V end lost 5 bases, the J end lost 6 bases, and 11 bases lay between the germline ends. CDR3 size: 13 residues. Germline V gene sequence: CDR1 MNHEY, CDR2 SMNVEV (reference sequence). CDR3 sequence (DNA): TGTGCCAGCAGTGAAAGACACGGCAATGAGCAGTTCTTC. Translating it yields CASSERHGNEQFF.

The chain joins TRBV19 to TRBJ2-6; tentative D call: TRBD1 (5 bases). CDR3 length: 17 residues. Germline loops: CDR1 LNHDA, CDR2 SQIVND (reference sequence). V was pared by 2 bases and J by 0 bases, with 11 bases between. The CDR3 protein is CASSIRTGGSGANVLTF. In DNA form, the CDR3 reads TGTGCCAGTAGTATACGAACAGGCGGCTCTGGGGCCAACGTCCTGACTTTC.

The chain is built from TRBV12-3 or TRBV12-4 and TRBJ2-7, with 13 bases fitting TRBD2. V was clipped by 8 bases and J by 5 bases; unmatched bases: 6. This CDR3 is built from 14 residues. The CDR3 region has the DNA TGTGCCAGCGGACTAGCGGGAGTCCAAGACGAGCAGTACTTC. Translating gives CASGLAGVQDEQYF.

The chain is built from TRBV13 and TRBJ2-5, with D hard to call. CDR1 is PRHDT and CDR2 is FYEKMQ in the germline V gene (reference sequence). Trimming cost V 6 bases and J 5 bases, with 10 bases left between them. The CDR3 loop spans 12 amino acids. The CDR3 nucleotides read TGTGCCAGCAGTGCAGTGAGCGAGACCCAGTACTTC. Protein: CASSAVSETQYF. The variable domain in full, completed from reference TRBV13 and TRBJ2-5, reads AAGVIQSPRHLIKEKRETATLKCYPIPRHDTVYWYQQGPGQDPQFLISFYEKMQSDKGSIPDRFSAQQFSDYHSELNMSSLELGDSALYFCASSAVSETQYFGPGTRLLVL.

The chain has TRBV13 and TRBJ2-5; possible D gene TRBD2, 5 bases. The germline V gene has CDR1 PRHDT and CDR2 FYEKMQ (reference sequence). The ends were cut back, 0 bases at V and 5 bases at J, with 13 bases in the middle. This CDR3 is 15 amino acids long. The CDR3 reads CASSLGTRIGETQYF. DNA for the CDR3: TGTGCCAGCAGCTTAGGAACTAGGATAGGGGAGACCCAGTACTTC.

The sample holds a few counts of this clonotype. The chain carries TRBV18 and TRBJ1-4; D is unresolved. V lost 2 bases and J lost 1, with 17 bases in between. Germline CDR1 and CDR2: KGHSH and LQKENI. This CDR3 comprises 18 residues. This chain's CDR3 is CASSPDGFSGETNEKLFF. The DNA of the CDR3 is TGTGCCAGCTCACCAGATGGATTTAGCGGTGAAACTAATGAAAAACTGTTTTTT.

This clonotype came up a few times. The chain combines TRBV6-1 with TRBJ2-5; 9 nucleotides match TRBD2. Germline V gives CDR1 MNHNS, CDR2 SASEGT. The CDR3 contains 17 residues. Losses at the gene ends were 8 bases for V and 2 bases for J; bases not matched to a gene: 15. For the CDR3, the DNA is TGTGCCAGCCGATCTAGCGGGGTACGAGCCAGGCAAGAGACCCAGTACTTC. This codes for CASRSSGVRARQETQYF.

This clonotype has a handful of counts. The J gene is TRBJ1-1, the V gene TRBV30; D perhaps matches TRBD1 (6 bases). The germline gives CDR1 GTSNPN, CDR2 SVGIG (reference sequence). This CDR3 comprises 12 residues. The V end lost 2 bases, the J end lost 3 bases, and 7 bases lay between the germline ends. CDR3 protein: CAWSTGYTEAFF. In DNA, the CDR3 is TGTGCCTGGAGTACAGGGTACACTGAAGCTTTCTTT.

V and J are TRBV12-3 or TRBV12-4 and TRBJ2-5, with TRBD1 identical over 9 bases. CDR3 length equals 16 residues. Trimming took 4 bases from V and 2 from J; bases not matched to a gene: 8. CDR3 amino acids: CASSYRQGGRQETQYF. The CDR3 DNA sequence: TGTGCCAGCAGTTATAGACAGGGGGGACGACAAGAGACCCAGTACTTC.

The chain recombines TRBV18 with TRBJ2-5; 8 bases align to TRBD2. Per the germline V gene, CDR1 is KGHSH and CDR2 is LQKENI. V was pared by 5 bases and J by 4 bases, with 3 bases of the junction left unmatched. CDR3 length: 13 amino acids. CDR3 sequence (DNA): TGTGCCAGCTCATCCGGGAGGGGAGAGACCCAGTACTTC. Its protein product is CASSSGRGETQYF.

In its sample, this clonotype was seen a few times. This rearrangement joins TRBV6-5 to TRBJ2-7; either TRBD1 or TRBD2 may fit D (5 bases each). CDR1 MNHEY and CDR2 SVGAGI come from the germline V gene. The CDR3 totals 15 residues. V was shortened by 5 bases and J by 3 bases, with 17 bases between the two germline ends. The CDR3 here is CASSTPAGSYYEQYF. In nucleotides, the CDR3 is TGTGCCAGCAGTACTCCGGCAGGGAGTTACTACGAGCAGTACTTC.

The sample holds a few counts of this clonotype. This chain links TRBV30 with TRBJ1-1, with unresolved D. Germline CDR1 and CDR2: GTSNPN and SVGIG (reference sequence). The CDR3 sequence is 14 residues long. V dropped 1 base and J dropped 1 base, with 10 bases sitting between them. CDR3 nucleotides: TGTGCCTGGAGTGCCAGGCGGGCGAACACTGAAGCTTTCTTT. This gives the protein CAWSARRANTEAFF.

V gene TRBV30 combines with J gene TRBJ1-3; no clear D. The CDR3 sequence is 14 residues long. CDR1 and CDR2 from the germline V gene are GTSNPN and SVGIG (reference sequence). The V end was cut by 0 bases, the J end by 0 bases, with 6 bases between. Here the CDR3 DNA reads TGTGCCTGGAGTGTAGGCGACTCTGGAAACACCATATATTTT. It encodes CAWSVGDSGNTIYF.

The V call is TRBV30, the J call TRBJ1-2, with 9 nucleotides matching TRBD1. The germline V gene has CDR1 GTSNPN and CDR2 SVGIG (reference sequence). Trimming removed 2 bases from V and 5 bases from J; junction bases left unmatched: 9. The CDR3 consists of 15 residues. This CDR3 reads CAWSLVGQGRYGYTF. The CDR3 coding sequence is TGTGCCTGGAGTCTCGTCGGACAGGGGAGATATGGCTACACCTTC. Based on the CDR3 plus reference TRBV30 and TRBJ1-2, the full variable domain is SQTIHQWPATLVQPVGSPLSLECTVEGTSNPNLYWYRQAAGRGLQLLFYSVGIGQISSEVPQNLSASRPQDRQFILSSKKLLLSDSGFYLCAWSLVGQGRYGYTFGSGTRLTVV.

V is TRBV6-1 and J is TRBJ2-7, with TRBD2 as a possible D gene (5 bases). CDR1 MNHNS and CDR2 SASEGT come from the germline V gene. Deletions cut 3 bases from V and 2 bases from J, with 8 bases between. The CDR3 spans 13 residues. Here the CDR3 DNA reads TGTGCCAGCAGTGAGAGGGCTCCCTACGAGCAGTACTTC. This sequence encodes CASSERAPYEQYF.

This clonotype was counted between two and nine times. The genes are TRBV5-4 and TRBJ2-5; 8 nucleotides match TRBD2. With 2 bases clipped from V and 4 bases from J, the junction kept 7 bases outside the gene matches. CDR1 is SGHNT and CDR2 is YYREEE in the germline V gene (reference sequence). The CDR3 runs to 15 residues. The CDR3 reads CASSLTSGGRETQYF. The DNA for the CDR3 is TGTGCCAGCAGCTTAACGTCGGGGGGGCGAGAGACCCAGTACTTC.

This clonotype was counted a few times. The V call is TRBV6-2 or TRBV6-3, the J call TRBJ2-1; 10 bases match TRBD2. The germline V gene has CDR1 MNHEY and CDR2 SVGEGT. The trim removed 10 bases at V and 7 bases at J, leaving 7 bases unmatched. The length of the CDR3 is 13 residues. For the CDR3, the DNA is TGTGCCACTAGAGCGGGGGGGTATAATGAGCAGTTCTTC. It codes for CATRAGGYNEQFF.

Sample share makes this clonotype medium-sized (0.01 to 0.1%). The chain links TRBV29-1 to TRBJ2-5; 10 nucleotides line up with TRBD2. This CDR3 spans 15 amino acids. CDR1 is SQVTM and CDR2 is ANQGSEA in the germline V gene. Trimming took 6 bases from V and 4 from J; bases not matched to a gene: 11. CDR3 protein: CSVAPSGRSGETQYF. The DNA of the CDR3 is TGCAGCGTCGCCCCTAGCGGGAGAAGTGGAGAGACCCAGTACTTC.

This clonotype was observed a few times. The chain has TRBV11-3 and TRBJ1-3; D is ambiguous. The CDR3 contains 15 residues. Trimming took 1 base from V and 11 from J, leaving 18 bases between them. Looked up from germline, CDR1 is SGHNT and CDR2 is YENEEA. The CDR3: CASSLVDSVVTAIYF. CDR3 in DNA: TGTGCCAGCAGCTTAGTCGACTCCGTCGTTACCGCCATATATTTT.